The next 17 T cell receptor beta chains were all read from a single sample in a study of OX40 agonist ivuxolimab in advanced cancers. Library creation used the immunoSEQ multiplex PCR assay. TCRdb carries this immuneACCESS record with in-frame sequences only. Its versions omit some clonotypes, under half of them owing to an unresolved V gene in the studies checked, with the rest unexplained. The sample table contains about 79,000 clones; only one count was recorded for approximately 85% of them. The ten largest clones add up to about 3.8% of the sample. The material was CD4+ or CD8+ T cells sorted from blood, obtained in a trial of the OX40 agonist ivuxolimab. Receptors were obtained from an adult with an advanced solid tumor such as melanoma, head and neck, liver or kidney cancer.

The V and J genes are TRBV5-8 and TRBJ2-6; D assignment may be TRBD1 or TRBD2 (6 bases each). In germline, CDR1 is SGHTS, CDR2 YDEGEE. The V and J ends lost 4 bases and 4 bases respectively, with 18 bases between them. The CDR3 loop spans 17 amino acids. CDR3 sequence (DNA): TGTGCCAGCAGCGCGGGGTGGGGGCTAGGAGGGGCCAACGTCCTGACTTTC. Protein sequence: CASSAGWGLGGANVLTF.

The chain recombines TRBV5-6 with TRBJ2-3; the D is unclear. The CDR3 covers 14 residues. The V gene's germline CDR1 is SGHDT and CDR2 YYEEEE. V was clipped by 4 bases and J by 3 bases, with 12 bases between them. CDR3 sequence (DNA): TGTGCCAGCAGCCCCCCCTATGGGACAGATACGCAGTATTTT. It translates to CASSPPYGTDTQYF.

V gene TRBV5-1 combines with J gene TRBJ2-5; 9 nucleotides align to TRBD1. Germline-derived CDR1 and CDR2 are SGHRS and YFSETQ. Trimming at V came to 3 bases and at J to 4 bases, leaving 10 bases not matched to a gene. This CDR3 comprises 16 residues. CDR3 residues: CASSSRTGASGETQYF. DNA for the CDR3: TGCGCCAGCAGCTCTAGGACAGGGGCCTCGGGAGAGACCCAGTACTTC.

This clone turned up a few times. The V and J genes are TRBV6-1 and TRBJ2-1; the match to TRBD2 covers 10 bases. Trimming removed 3 bases from V and 13 bases from J; junction bases left unmatched: 6. CDR3 length equals 13 residues. Germline V gives CDR1 MNHNS, CDR2 SASEGT. DNA for the CDR3: TGTGCCAGCAGTGAGCAGCGGGAGGGCACACAGTTCTTC. Its translation: CASSEQREGTQFF.

The CDR3 bases are TGTGCCAGCAGTGAACGCCTCTTTGGGGCCCAGGGCGAGCAGTACTTC. It encodes CASSERLFGAQGEQYF. V is TRBV6-1 and J is TRBJ2-7, with TRBD1 as a possible D gene (5 bases). The CDR3 covers 16 residues. Germline-derived CDR1 and CDR2 are MNHNS and SASEGT. Trimming stripped 2 bases from V and 6 bases from J, with 20 bases between.

The rearrangement joins TRBV6-6 to TRBJ2-2, with D perhaps TRBD2 (5 bases). CDR3 length equals 14 residues. V shed 2 bases and J shed 6 bases, with 10 bases lying between them. CDR1 and CDR2 (germline): MNHNY, SVGAGI (reference sequence). CDR3 nucleotide sequence: TGTGCCAGCAGTTACGAGGGAGTCCCCGGGGAGCTGTTTTTT. It yields the protein CASSYEGVPGELFF.

To note about this clone: A junction boundary mismatches the germline segment, possibly from a read error. The chain has TRBV19 and TRBJ1-1; possible D gene TRBD1, 6 bases. This CDR3 has 15 residues. CDR1 is LNHDA, CDR2 SQIVND, per germline (reference sequence). The CDR3 loop reads CASSIGGVTSRGIFF. CDR3 sequence (DNA): TGTGCCAGCAGTATAGGGGGGGTGACCTCGCGAGGCATCTTCTTT.

This clone was seen just once. The J gene is TRBJ1-1, the V gene TRBV10-1, with 7 bases identical to TRBD1. Germline V gene data show CDR1 as WNHNN and CDR2 as SYGVQD (reference sequence). After removal of 3 bases from V and 1 base from J, the junction contained 5 bases not matched to a gene. The CDR3 is 15 residues long. CDR3 nucleotides: TGCGCCAGCAGTGATGGGACAGCCGGGAACACTGAAGCTTTCTTT. It encodes CASSDGTAGNTEAFF.

V and J are TRBV7-8 and TRBJ2-2; the D gene is possibly TRBD2 (5 bases). The germline CDR1 and CDR2 sequences are SGHVS and FQNEAQ. The V gene lost 1 base and the J gene lost 1 base, with 10 bases spanning the gap. The CDR3 is 16 amino acids. CDR3 nucleotides: TGTGCCAGCAGCTTAGGTCGACGGGAGAACACCGGGGAGCTGTTTTTT. Translation gives CASSLGRRENTGELFF.

The chain employs TRBV27 and TRBJ1-4; D gene uncertain. This CDR3 is built from 16 residues. V was shortened by 0 bases and J by 4 bases, with 12 bases between the two germline ends. Germline V gene data show CDR1 as MNHEY and CDR2 as SMNVEV (reference sequence). CDR3: CASSLSGRAGNEKLFF. DNA for the CDR3: TGTGCCAGCAGTTTATCTGGCCGGGCCGGTAATGAAAAACTGTTTTTT.

The chain recombines TRBV28 with TRBJ1-2; D is uncertain. CDR3 length: 13 amino acids. Germline-derived CDR1 and CDR2 are MDHEN and SYDVKM. V was trimmed by 2 bases and J by 8 bases, leaving 12 bases between them. In DNA, the CDR3 is TGTGCCAGCAGTTTAGCCGGGTTCGGAGGCTACACCTTC. Encoded protein: CASSLAGFGGYTF.

The chain links TRBV28 to TRBJ2-3; D possibly matches TRBD1 or TRBD2 (5 bases each). V lost 2 bases and J lost 0, with 15 bases in between. The CDR3 sequence is 17 residues long. Germline CDR1 MDHEN, CDR2 SYDVKM. The CDR3 nucleotides are TGTGCCAGCAGTTTAGGGGACCTTAAGACTAGCACAGATACGCAGTATTTT. It is translated as CASSLGDLKTSTDTQYF.

This rearrangement joins TRBV2 to TRBJ2-2, with D perhaps matching TRBD1 or TRBD2 (5 bases each). Germline CDR1 SNHLY, CDR2 FYNNEI. V was clipped by 1 base and J by 5 bases, with 11 bases between them. The CDR3 runs to 15 residues. The chain's CDR3 is CASSEVGTYTGELFF. In DNA, the CDR3 is TGTGCCAGCAGTGAAGTAGGGACCTATACCGGGGAGCTGTTTTTT.

The rearrangement links TRBV4-2 to TRBJ1-2, with D uncertain. The CDR3 sequence is 16 residues long. CDR1 LGHNA and CDR2 YNFKEQ come from the germline V gene. V lost 2 bases and J lost 0, with 13 bases in between. The CDR3 DNA follows: TGTGCCAGCAGCCAACGTGGCGAGTATGCTAACTATGGCTACACCTTC. Amino acid sequence: CASSQRGEYANYGYTF.

Of note for this clone: Sequence at one end of the junction differs from germline and may be a read error. The V gene is TRBV7-7, the J gene TRBJ2-1; D not certain. This CDR3 is built from 13 residues. From germline, CDR1 is SSHAT and CDR2 FNYEAQ (reference sequence). The DNA for the CDR3 is TGTGCTAGCAGCCGATCGAGCCGGAATGAGCAGTTCTTC. Translated: CASSRSSRNEQFF.

The J gene is TRBJ2-2, the V gene TRBV6-5; 8 positions agree with TRBD1. After removal of 5 bases from V and 4 bases from J, the junction contained 3 bases not matched to a gene. This CDR3 is built from 14 residues. Germline lookup yields CDR1 MNHEY and CDR2 SVGAGI. The CDR3 is CASSRTGGTGELFF. CDR3 sequence (DNA): TGTGCCAGCAGTCGAACAGGGGGCACCGGGGAGCTGTTTTTT.

The rearrangement links TRBV19 to TRBJ2-2; the match to TRBD1 covers 8 bases. The CDR3 has 16 amino acids. The trim removed 5 bases at V and 7 bases at J, leaving 12 bases unmatched. Per germline, CDR1 LNHDA and CDR2 SQIVND (reference sequence). CDR3 nucleotide sequence: TGTGCCAGTAGTCCCCGGCCAGGGGGCTTAGGCGGGGAGCTGTTTTTT. This codes for CASSPRPGGLGGELFF.